This T cell receptor beta chain originates from a study of blood T cell repertoires in COVID-19. Overall study: Both acute and convalescent COVID-19 samples were obtained from the United States, Italy and Spain. From T cells, B-cell-depleted T cells, or PBMCs came the material, which was cDNA or gDNA.

How the authors handled the data: Estimation of nucleated cell counts was performed using reference gene primer amplification. The repertoire was sequenced with immunoSEQ multiplex PCR; TCRdb's copy has only in-frame clones and lacks some. V and J calls and clone size are those listed in that table; D and trimming were worked out from the DNA. The sample lists approximately 220,000 clones, approximately 85% seen once, with roughly 2.6% in the top ten. Sequenced material: peripheral blood. The TCR sequence derives from a man in his fifties or sixties who had recovered from COVID-19.

The CDR3 loop reads CASSLAAGGITEAFF. Here the CDR3 DNA reads TGTGCCAGCAGCTTAGCGGCAGGGGGCATCACTGAAGCTTTCTTT. The rearrangement uses TRBV7-6 and TRBJ1-1; 8 bases match TRBD1. The V and J ends lost 0 bases and 4 bases, in that order; junction bases with no gene match: 4. This CDR3 spans 15 amino acids. Germline CDR1 is SGHVS and CDR2 is FNYEAQ.